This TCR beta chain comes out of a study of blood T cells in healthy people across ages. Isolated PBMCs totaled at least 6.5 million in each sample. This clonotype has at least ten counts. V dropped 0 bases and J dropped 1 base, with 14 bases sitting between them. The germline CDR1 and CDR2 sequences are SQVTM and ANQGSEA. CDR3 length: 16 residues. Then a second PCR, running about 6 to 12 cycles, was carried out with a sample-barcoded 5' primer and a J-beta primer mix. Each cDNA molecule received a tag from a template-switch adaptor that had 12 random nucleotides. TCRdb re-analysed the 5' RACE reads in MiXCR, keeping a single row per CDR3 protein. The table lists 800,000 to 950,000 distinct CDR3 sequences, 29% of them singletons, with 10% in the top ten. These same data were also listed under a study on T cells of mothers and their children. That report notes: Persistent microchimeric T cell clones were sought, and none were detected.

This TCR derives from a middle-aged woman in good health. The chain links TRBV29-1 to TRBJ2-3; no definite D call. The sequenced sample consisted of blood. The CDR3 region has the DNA TGCAGCGTTGAAGATTCACGCCCGGTGGGCACAGATACGCAGTATTTT. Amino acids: CSVEDSRPVGTDTQYF.